The 19 T cell receptor beta chains presented below share a single source sample, sequenced in a study of T cells after yellow fever vaccination. TCRdb recomputed calls from the 5' RACE reads with MiXCR, one row per CDR3 protein. Among about 580,000 distinct CDR3 sequences, 17% were seen once, and the ten largest hold 17%. Sequencing used PBMCs, obtained more than 4 days after the first yellow fever vaccination. These receptors were obtained from a man between 18 and 29 years old who received the YFV17D yellow fever vaccine.

This clonotype appeared many times. The CDR3 is CASSQGATYGYTF. For the CDR3, the DNA is TGCGCCAGCAGCCAAGGAGCCACCTATGGCTACACCTTC. The rearrangement uses TRBV4-3 and TRBJ1-2; D is unresolved. The length of the CDR3 is 13 residues. Trimming took off 1 base at V and 4 bases at J, with 7 bases between the two ends. CDR1 and CDR2 (germline): LGHNA, YSLEER.

This clonotype was counted only a few times. The genes are TRBV6-1 and TRBJ1-5, with D perhaps TRBD1 (5 bases). CDR1 and CDR2 from the germline V gene are MNHNS and SASEGT. V was clipped by 2 bases and J by 2 bases, with 13 bases between them. This CDR3 has 16 residues. The DNA for the CDR3 is TGTGCCAGCAGTGAATCCAGGACGGGGGGCAATCAGCCCCAGCATTTT. This gives the protein CASSESRTGGNQPQHF.

The chain couples TRBV21-1 to TRBJ1-5; the table's D call TRBD1 went unverified against the DNA. TRBV21-1 is a documented pseudogene. The CDR3 covers 18 residues. CDR3 amino acids: CASSKAKPGTGVYQPQHF. The CDR3 nucleotides are TGTGCCAGCAGCAAAGCGAAACCCGGGACAGGGGTGTATCAGCCCCAGCATTTT.

The rearrangement links TRBV7-3 to TRBJ2-3, with D unclear. The CDR3 is 15 residues long. Germline V gene data show CDR1 as SGHTA and CDR2 as FQGTGA. The V end was cut by 4 bases, the J end by 3 bases, with 14 bases between. The CDR3 sequence: CASSSQGRLTDTQYF. Written as DNA, the CDR3 is TGTGCCAGCAGCTCCCAAGGGCGCCTGACAGATACGCAGTATTTT.

This clonotype appeared a few times. The chain couples TRBV30 to TRBJ2-3, with 8 bases lining up with TRBD1. Germline assignment: CDR1 GTSNPN and CDR2 SVGIG (reference sequence). V shed 1 base and J 12 bases; nucleotides not matched to a gene: 6. The CDR3 consists of 12 residues. This chain's CDR3 is CAWSAGTGTQYF. The CDR3 region has the DNA TGTGCCTGGAGTGCCGGGACAGGAACCCAGTATTTT.

In this sample, this clonotype turned up a few times. The V and J genes are TRBV2 and TRBJ2-1, with no clear D. V was clipped by 7 bases and J by 7 bases, with 14 bases between them. CDR1 is SNHLY, CDR2 FYNNEI, per germline. The CDR3 loop spans 13 amino acids. For the CDR3, the DNA is TGTGCCAGCACTGGGCTAGACCAAAATGAGCAGTTCTTC. This sequence encodes CASTGLDQNEQFF.

The table lists this clonotype with a few counts. CDR3 region: CASSTSWGTNEKLFF. CDR3 sequence (DNA): TGCGCCAGCAGCACCTCATGGGGCACTAATGAAAAACTGTTTTTT. This chain connects TRBV4-3 to TRBJ1-4; possible D gene TRBD1, 5 bases. CDR1 is LGHNA, CDR2 YSLEER, per germline. V lost 5 bases and J lost 2, with 12 bases in between. The CDR3 runs to 15 residues.

This chain links TRBV12-3 or TRBV12-4 with TRBJ1-5; TRBD1 matches 9 bases. V was pared by 1 base and J by 4 bases, with 8 bases of the junction left unmatched. The CDR3 spans 17 residues. The CDR3 DNA follows: TGTGCCAGCAGTTTAGGGGACTACAGGGGGCGGAATCAGCCCCAGCATTTT. It is translated as CASSLGDYRGRNQPQHF.

This clonotype was recorded a few times. The gene calls are TRBV19 and TRBJ2-1; maybe TRBD1 (5 bases). CDR1 and CDR2 from the germline V gene are LNHDA and SQIVND (reference sequence). This CDR3 region has 13 residues. V lost 8 bases and J lost 3, with 11 bases in between. In DNA form, the CDR3 reads TGTGCCAGTGCAGGGATAAACTACAATGAGCAGTTCTTC. This sequence encodes CASAGINYNEQFF.

This clonotype has just a few counts. The chain has TRBV20-1 and TRBJ2-5; D remains ambiguous. The V and J ends lost 3 bases and 5 bases respectively, with 7 bases between them. CDR3 length equals 11 residues. The V gene's germline CDR1 is DFQATT and CDR2 SNEGSKA (reference sequence). CDR3 region: CSARVVETQYF. The DNA for the CDR3 is TGCAGTGCTAGGGTGGTGGAGACCCAGTACTTC.

The chain has TRBV6-5 and TRBJ2-1; 9 nucleotides line up with TRBD1. Germline V gene lookup returns CDR1 MNHEY and CDR2 SVGAGI. The V and J ends lost 3 bases and 8 bases, in that order; junction bases with no gene match: 8. CDR3 length: 15 amino acids. Written as DNA, the CDR3 is TGTGCCAGCAGTTATACCGACAGGGGGGGGCATGAGCAGTTCTTC. Protein: CASSYTDRGGHEQFF.

The chain joins TRBV20-1 to TRBJ1-1, with 8 bases that match TRBD1. With V trimmed by 3 bases and J by 5 bases, 5 bases remained unmatched. Germline CDR1 reads DFQATT; CDR2 reads SNEGSKA (reference sequence). CDR3 size: 13 residues. The CDR3 coding sequence is TGCAGTGCTAGTAGCAGGGGGCAGACTGAAGCTTTCTTT. Translating it yields CSASSRGQTEAFF.

This clonotype was recorded a few times. The gene calls are TRBV6-1 and TRBJ2-2, with D hard to call. From germline, CDR1 is MNHNS and CDR2 SASEGT. V shed 8 bases and J shed 4 bases, with 11 bases lying between them. The CDR3 covers 13 residues. The CDR3 nucleotides are TGTGCCAGCGGGAATTCGGTCACCGGGGAGCTGTTTTTT. Translation gives CASGNSVTGELFF.

V and J are TRBV5-4 and TRBJ1-5, with a possible D match to TRBD1 (5 bases). Germline CDR1 SGHNT, CDR2 YYREEE (reference sequence). The CDR3 covers 14 residues. Trimming took 1 base from V and 6 from J, leaving 11 bases between them. CDR3: CASSLKGTGQPQHF. The CDR3 DNA follows: TGTGCCAGCAGCTTGAAGGGGACGGGTCAGCCCCAGCATTTT.

This clonotype is a singleton in its sample. V and J are TRBV6-2 or TRBV6-3 and TRBJ2-1, with TRBD2 matching 10 bases. Germline V gene sequence: CDR1 MNHEY, CDR2 SVGEGT. This CDR3 spans 16 amino acids. The J segment lost 5 bases and the V segment lost 4 bases, leaving 8 bases of the junction unmatched. The CDR3 bases are TGTGCCAGCAGTTGGACAGCGGGGGGGGCCAACAATGAGCAGTTCTTC. It is translated as CASSWTAGGANNEQFF.

The V and J genes are TRBV12-3 or TRBV12-4 and TRBJ1-6; 8 bases align to TRBD1. J gave up 6 bases and V 6 bases, and 10 bases lay outside the gene matches. The CDR3 contains 16 residues. The CDR3 sequence is CASRGATGVGNSPLHF. The CDR3 nucleotides read TGTGCCAGCAGGGGTGCGACAGGGGTTGGTAATTCACCCCTCCACTTT.

The chain uses TRBV7-9 and TRBJ1-2, with D unclear. This CDR3 comprises 13 residues. The germline V gene has CDR1 SEHNR and CDR2 FQNEAQ (reference sequence). Trimming removed 5 bases at V and 8 bases at J, with 15 bases between. CDR3 nucleotides: TGTGCCAGCAGCCCCCGAGACCCGGAGGGCTACACCTTC. Its protein product is CASSPRDPEGYTF.

This clonotype was recorded at least ten times. This chain links TRBV18 with TRBJ2-1; D ambiguous. V lost 8 bases and J 6 bases, leaving 11 bases between the germline ends. Looked up from germline, CDR1 is KGHSH and CDR2 is LQKENI. The CDR3 contains 12 residues. The CDR3 is CASSLTGNEQFF. The CDR3 DNA is TGTGCCAGCAGCTTGACTGGCAATGAGCAGTTCTTC.

This clonotype was seen at least ten times. The chain is built from TRBV5-5 and TRBJ2-7; D possibly corresponds to TRBD2 (5 bases). The germline V gene encodes CDR1 SGHKS and CDR2 YYEKEE (reference sequence). V lost 0 bases to trimming and J lost 6 bases, with 16 bases between them. This CDR3 has 15 amino acids. The CDR3: CASSLVRVHRREQYV. The CDR3 nucleotides are TGTGCCAGCAGCTTGGTGAGGGTTCATCGTCGCGAGCAGTACGTC.